The rows below give T cell receptor beta chains drawn from one sample of a study of T cells in Graves' hyperthyroidism and ophthalmopathy. From the multiplex PCR reads, TCRdb called clonotypes with MiXCR, one entry per CDR3 protein. The data show around 600,000 distinct CDR3 sequences, around 14% seen once. Sequencing was done on a sample of blood. Every receptor here comes from a woman in her twenties or thirties with Graves' hyperthyroidism. CDR3s include the opening cysteine and the closing phenylalanine or tryptophan. D genes are given only for firm matches. Clone size, where shown, is once, few, many, or a class for clones that have expanded.

d_call j_call v_call clone_size cdr3_nt cdr3_aa
. TRBJ2-1 TRBV11-2 many TGTGCCAGCAGCACCCAGGAGGGGCAGGAGCAGTTCTTC CASSTQEGQEQFF
. TRBJ2-3 TRBV7-9 many TGTGCCAGCACCTCACTCGGGGGCTCTTCAGATACGCAGTATTTT CASTSLGGSSDTQYF
. TRBJ2-1 TRBV12-3/TRBV12-4 few TGTGCCAGCAGTTTTAGGCTAGCATCCTCCTCGTCCTACAATGAGCAGTTCTTC CASSFRLASSSSYNEQFF
TRBD1 TRBJ1-3 TRBV28 many TGTGCCAGCAGCCCTTCAGGGGGGGAAGGAAACACCATATATTTT CASSPSGGEGNTIYF
TRBD1 TRBJ1-5 TRBV15 . TGTGCCACCAGCAGAGGCGGGTGGACAGGGTATGATCGGCCCCAGCATTTT CATSRGGWTGYDRPQHF
. TRBJ1-5 TRBV9 few TGTGCCAGCAGCGCGAGCCCGGGGGAGCATCAGCCCCAGCATTTT CASSASPGEHQPQHF
. TRBJ1-5 TRBV30 . TGTGCCTGGAGTGTATCGGTAGGTCAGCCCCAGCATTTT CAWSVSVGQPQHF
TRBD2 TRBJ2-1 TRBV5-1 few TGCGCCAGCAGCTTGGCAGGACTAGCGGGAGTTGGTCGCGTCGGTGAGCAGTTCTTC CASSLAGLAGVGRVGEQFF
. TRBJ1-1 TRBV30 many TGTGCCTGGAGTCGGGGGGGGACTGAAGCTTTCTTT CAWSRGGTEAFF
TRBD2 TRBJ2-1 TRBV9 many TGTGCCAGCAGCGTCCAGGGTGCGGGAGGTTCGGATGAGCAGTTCTTC CASSVQGAGGSDEQFF
. TRBJ2-1 TRBV20-1 many TGCAGTGCTAGAGATAAGGACTTAGGGAAGTCCTACAATGAGCAGTTCTTC CSARDKDLGKSYNEQFF
TRBD2 TRBJ2-3 TRBV20-1 . TGCAGTGCTAGGGCGGCGGGACTAGCGGACCTCACAGATACGCAGTATTTT CSARAAGLADLTDTQYF
. TRBJ1-4 TRBV12-3/TRBV12-4 . TGTGCCAGCAGCCCGAGGGATGATAATGAAAAACTGTTTTTT CASSPRDDNEKLFF
TRBD2 TRBJ2-1 TRBV10-2 few TGCGCCAGCACGGGGGTGATACAGGATTTCGGACTAGCGGGAGGAGGACAGTTCTTC CASTGVIQDFGLAGGGQFF
TRBD2 TRBJ2-1 TRBV7-9 few TGTGCCAGCAGCCGAACGGGAGGGCCCCCCAATGAGCAGTTCTTC CASSRTGGPPNEQFF
. TRBJ2-1 TRBV5-6 many TGTGCCAGCAGCCAACCCGACTACTACAATGAGCAGTTCTTC CASSQPDYYNEQFF
TRBD1 TRBJ2-7 TRBV27 many TGTGCCAGCAGTTTAGGGACAGGGGGCAACGAGCAGTACTTC CASSLGTGGNEQYF
TRBD2 TRBJ2-1 TRBV4-2 many TGTGCCAGCAGCCCGGGACTAGCGGCCCATGAGCAGTTCTTC CASSPGLAAHEQFF
TRBD2 TRBJ2-7 TRBV11-2 many TGTGCCAGCAGCTTAGAACTAGCGGGTTACGAGCAGTACTTC CASSLELAGYEQYF
. TRBJ2-3 TRBV12-5 few TGTGCTAGTGGCATTAGCGCCGGAACAGATACGCAGTATTTT CASGISAGTDTQYF
TRBD2 TRBJ2-1 TRBV6-1 many TGTGCCAGCAGTTCGCGACTAGCGGGAGGCCTTTACGATGAGCAGTTCTTC CASSSRLAGGLYDEQFF
TRBD1 TRBJ2-1 TRBV30 few TGTGCCTGGATCCGACAGGGCATGGGGGATGAGCAGTTCTTC CAWIRQGMGDEQFF
TRBD2 TRBJ2-3 TRBV29-1 many TGCAGCGGGAAACGGGGGGAGGCAGCAGATACGCAGTATTTT CSGKRGEAADTQYF
. TRBJ1-1 TRBV6-2/TRBV6-3 once TGTGCCAGCAATTTACAAAACACTGAAGCTTTCTTT CASNLQNTEAFF
. TRBJ2-2 TRBV5-1 many TGCGCCAGCAGCTTGGTGGCCTGGGGGACCGGGGAGCTGTTTTTT CASSLVAWGTGELFF
. TRBJ1-1 TRBV18 many TGTGCCAGCTCCCCCAACCAGAACACTGAAGCTTTCTTT CASSPNQNTEAFF
. TRBJ2-7 TRBV12-3/TRBV12-4 . TGTGCCAGCACCGAAACCCTAGGGAACGAGCAGTACTTC CASTETLGNEQYF
TRBD1 TRBJ2-7 TRBV5-1 many TGCGCCAGCAGCTCGCGGGACAGGGGGATCTACGAGCAGTACTTC CASSSRDRGIYEQYF
. TRBJ2-7 TRBV6-1 many TGTGCCAGCAGTGAAGTTGCGCCGACCCTTGCCTACGAGCAGTACTTC CASSEVAPTLAYEQYF
TRBD2 TRBJ2-3 TRBV6-9 . TGTGCCAGCAGTTACCGGGACTACTCCGATGGTACGCAGTATTTT CASSYRDYSDGTQYF
TRBD2 TRBJ2-5 TRBV20-1 . TGCAGTGCAGAGACTAGCGGGAGGGCCCGAGAGACCCAGTACTTC CSAETSGRARETQYF
. TRBJ2-1 TRBV5-1 few TGCGCCAGCAGAGACCAGGAGGAGAATGAGCAGTTCTTC CASRDQEENEQFF
. TRBJ2-7 TRBV3-1 . TGTGCCAGCAGCCGAGACGTGATCTACGAGCAGTACTTC CASSRDVIYEQYF
. TRBJ1-1 TRBV7-2 . TGTGCCAGCAGCTTAAAAGTTCCGATGGGGTTCGCTTTCTTT CASSLKVPMGFAFF
TRBD1 TRBJ2-2 TRBV11-3 . TGTGCCAGCAGACTATCGACAGGGGGCGCGAACACCGGGGAGCTGTTTTTT CASRLSTGGANTGELFF
. TRBJ1-5 TRBV18 . TGTGCCAGCTCCCTCAGAAGAGACCCTAGCAATCAGCCCCAGCATTTT CASSLRRDPSNQPQHF
. TRBJ1-5 TRBV30 many TGTGCCTGGAGTCACATGGATAATCAGCCCCAGCATTTT CAWSHMDNQPQHF
TRBD1 TRBJ1-5 TRBV20-1 few TGCAGTGCCAGGAACAGGGGGGGGTTGAATCAGCCCCAGCATTTT CSARNRGGLNQPQHF
. TRBJ2-7 TRBV28 many TGTGCCAGCAGCGGCACGCACGAGCAGTACTTC CASSGTHEQYF
TRBD2 TRBJ2-3 TRBV6-1 many TGTGCCAGCAGGACCCGGGAGGGCCGGTTCACAGATACGCAGTATTTT CASRTREGRFTDTQYF
. TRBJ2-1 TRBV6-2/TRBV6-3 . TGTGCCAGCAGCCGGGGCCTAGATGAGCAGTTCTTC CASSRGLDEQFF
TRBD1 TRBJ2-5 TRBV24-1 . TGTGCCACCAGTGCCACAACAGGGGGCGCTTTTAAAGAGACCCAGTACTTC CATSATTGGAFKETQYF
TRBD1 TRBJ2-3 TRBV7-9 . TGTGCCAGCAGCTTAGCACCGGGACAGGGCACAGATACGCAGTATTTT CASSLAPGQGTDTQYF
. TRBJ1-1 TRBV29-1 once TGCAGCGTTGTAATTATATCGGACACTGAAGCTTTCTTT CSVVIISDTEAFF
TRBD2 TRBJ2-3 TRBV6-2/TRBV6-3 . TGTGCCAGCAGCCCCGGGAGGTCGCTAGCGGGGTTATTAGATACGCAGTATTTT CASSPGRSLAGLLDTQYF
. TRBJ2-7 TRBV28 many TGTGCCAGCAGTTTTGGGGGAGCGGCAACTTCCTACGAGCAGTACTTC CASSFGGAATSYEQYF
. TRBJ1-1 TRBV4-3 . TGCGCCAGCAGCCAGGCGAGCGAGAACACTGAAGCTTTCTTT CASSQASENTEAFF
. TRBJ1-5 TRBV12-3/TRBV12-4 many TGTGCCAGCAGTTTCCCGACAGGCAATCAGCCCCAGCATTTT CASSFPTGNQPQHF
. TRBJ2-4 TRBV28 many TGTGCCAGCAGTTTGGCGACCCTAGGTGGGGGCAAAAACATTCAGTACTTC CASSLATLGGGKNIQYF